Below are 9 T cell receptor beta chains sequenced from a single sample in a study of beta chain features in type 1 diabetes. The study reverse transcribed the entire isolated RNA, so it sequenced expressed TCRB transcripts. Repertoires were generated with immunoSEQ multiplex PCR, while TCRdb's copy carries only in-frame clones and drops some. The table has about 710,000 clones, around 15% seen once. What these receptors recognize is not known. Notes on the study in general: A moderate, significant TCRB CDR3 shortening appeared in type 1 diabetes across four CD4+ subsets.

Sequencing was done on a sample of naive CD4+ T cells from blood. These receptor sequences come from a young man with type 1 diabetes.

The chain has TRBV5-4 and TRBJ2-5, with D hard to call. CDR3 length equals 13 residues. Trimming took off 0 bases at V and 2 bases at J, with 5 bases between the two ends. Germline CDR1 reads SGHNT; CDR2 reads YYREEE (reference sequence). CDR3 nucleotide sequence: TGTGCCAGCAGCTTGGGTGCACAAGAGACCCAGTACTTC. The encoded protein is CASSLGAQETQYF.

This clone was counted between two and nine times. This chain connects TRBV28 to TRBJ2-2; TRBD1 is a possible D gene (6 bases). V lost 3 bases and J lost 6, with 11 bases in between. The CDR3 totals 14 residues. The germline gives CDR1 MDHEN, CDR2 SYDVKM. The DNA for the CDR3 is TGTGCCAGCAGTTTGCAGGGGTGGGCCGGGGAGCTGTTTTTT. Protein: CASSLQGWAGELFF.

This chain links TRBV12-2 with TRBJ1-2. TRBV12-2 counts as a pseudogene. This CDR3 comprises 11 residues. The CDR3 reads CASRSPWGYTF. The CDR3 DNA is TGTGCAAGTCGTTCGCCATGGGGCTACACCTTC.

This chain connects TRBV20-1 to TRBJ1-5; D gene ambiguous. Germline-derived CDR1 and CDR2 are DFQATT and SNEGSKA (reference sequence). This CDR3 has 11 amino acids. The CDR3 protein is CSLGSLQPQHF. Here the CDR3 DNA reads TGCAGCCTAGGGAGTTTGCAGCCCCAGCATTTT.

There are a few counts of this clone. The genes are TRBV2 and TRBJ1-4; no reliable D call. The CDR3 has 11 residues. Per germline, CDR1 SNHLY and CDR2 FYNNEI. V lost 6 bases and J 11 bases, leaving 10 bases between the germline ends. This chain's CDR3 is CASSDGPKLFF. In nucleotides, the CDR3 is TGTGCCAGCAGCGATGGACCTAAACTGTTTTTT. Based on the CDR3 plus reference TRBV2 and TRBJ1-4, the full variable domain is EPEVTQTPSHQVTQMGQEVILRCVPISNHLYFYWYRQILGQKVEFLVSFYNNEISEKSEIFDDQFSVERPDGSNFTLKIRSTKLEDSAMYFCASSDGPKLFFGSGTQLSVL.

This chain uses TRBV29-1 with TRBJ2-7; 7 bases are a match to TRBD1. Germline assignment: CDR1 SQVTM and CDR2 ANQGSEA. V lost 8 bases, J lost 2 bases, and 6 bases stayed unmatched. This CDR3 has 12 residues. The CDR3 DNA follows: TGCAGCACCCGGGACAGAACCTACGAGCAGTACTTC. Translation gives CSTRDRTYEQYF.

This rearrangement joins TRBV7-6 to TRBJ2-2; TRBD1 matches at 7 bases. Germline lookup yields CDR1 SGHVS and CDR2 FNYEAQ. This CDR3 is 15 amino acids long. The V segment lost 1 base and the J segment 5 bases; nucleotides outside the gene matches: 4. CDR3 coding DNA: TGTGCCAGCAGCTTAGGCCAGGGGGAGACCGGGGAGCTGTTTTTT. Translating it yields CASSLGQGETGELFF.

V and J are TRBV6-5 and TRBJ1-4, with D perhaps TRBD1 (6 bases). The V gene's germline CDR1 is MNHEY and CDR2 SVGAGI. CDR3 length equals 12 residues. V lost 6 bases and J lost 7, with 9 bases in between. CDR3 sequence (DNA): TGTGCCAGCAGAGGGACAAGTGAAAAACTGTTTTTT. Protein product: CASRGTSEKLFF.

The CDR3 loop reads CASSRGGSYEQYF. In nucleotides, the CDR3 is TGTGCCAGCTCCCGAGGGGGCTCCTACGAGCAGTACTTC. The chain couples TRBV18 to TRBJ2-7, with a possible D match to TRBD1 (6 bases). The CDR3 length is 13 residues. Germline V gene sequence: CDR1 KGHSH, CDR2 LQKENI. Trimming cost V 6 bases and J 0 bases, with 9 bases left between them.